This T cell receptor (beta chain) is drawn from a study of blood T cell repertoires in COVID-19. Whole-study context: Spain, Italy and the United States supplied samples that represented acute and convalescent COVID-19. From T cells, B-cell-depleted T cells, or PBMCs came the material, which was cDNA or gDNA.

Original processing notes: Estimates of nucleated cell counts were drawn from the amplification of reference gene primers. Only in-frame clones appear in the TCRdb table, and some are missing; sequencing was by immunoSEQ multiplex PCR. That table supplies the V and J calls and clone size; D and trimming were determined from the DNA. Found here are 100,000 to 150,000 clones, just under 85% of them singletons; the top ten hold roughly 17%. CDR3 size: 16 residues. Trimming pared 0 bases from V and 1 base from J, leaving 10 bases between. The V gene's germline CDR1 is ENHRY and CDR2 SYGVKD. This clone was counted a few times.

The sequencing sample was made of peripheral blood. This sequence joins TRBV10-3 and TRBJ1-5, with a weak D call TRBD1 (5 bases). This receptor was obtained from a woman aged 45-65 years with acute or convalescent COVID-19. In DNA form, the CDR3 reads TGTGCCATCAGTGAGTCGAATCCAGGGAGCAATCAGCCCCAGCATTTT. Its translation: CAISESNPGSNQPQHF.